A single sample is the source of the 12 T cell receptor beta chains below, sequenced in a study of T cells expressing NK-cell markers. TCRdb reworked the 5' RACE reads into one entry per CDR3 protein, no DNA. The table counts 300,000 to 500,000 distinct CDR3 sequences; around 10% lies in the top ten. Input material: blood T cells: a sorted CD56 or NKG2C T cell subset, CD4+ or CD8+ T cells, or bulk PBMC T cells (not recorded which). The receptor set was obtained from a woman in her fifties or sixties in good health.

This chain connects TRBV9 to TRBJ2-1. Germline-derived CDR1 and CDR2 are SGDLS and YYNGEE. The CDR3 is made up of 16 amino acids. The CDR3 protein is CASSVAEAAEYNEQFF.

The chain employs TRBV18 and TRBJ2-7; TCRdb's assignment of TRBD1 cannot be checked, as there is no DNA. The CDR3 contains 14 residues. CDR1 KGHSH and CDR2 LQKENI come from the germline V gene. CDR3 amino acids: CASSQGTGAYEQYF.

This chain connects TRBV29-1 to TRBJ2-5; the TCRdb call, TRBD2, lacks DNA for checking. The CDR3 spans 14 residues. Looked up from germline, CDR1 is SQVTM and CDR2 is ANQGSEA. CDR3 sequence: CSVSPTGPGETQYF.

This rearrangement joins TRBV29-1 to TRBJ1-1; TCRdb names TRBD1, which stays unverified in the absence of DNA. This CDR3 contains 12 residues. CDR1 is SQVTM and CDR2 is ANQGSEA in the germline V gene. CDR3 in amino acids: CSVEETGLEAFF.

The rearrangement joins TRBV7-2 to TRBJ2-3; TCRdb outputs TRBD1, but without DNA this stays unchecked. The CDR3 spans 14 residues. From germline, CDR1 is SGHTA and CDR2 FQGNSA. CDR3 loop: CASNGRGGTDTQYF.

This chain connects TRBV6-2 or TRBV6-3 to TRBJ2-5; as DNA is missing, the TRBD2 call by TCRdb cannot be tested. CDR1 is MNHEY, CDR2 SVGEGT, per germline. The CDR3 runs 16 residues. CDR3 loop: CASSYSVLAGEETQYF.

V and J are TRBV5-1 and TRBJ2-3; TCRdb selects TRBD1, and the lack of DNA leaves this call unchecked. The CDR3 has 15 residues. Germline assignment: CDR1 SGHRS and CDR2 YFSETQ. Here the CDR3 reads CASSAGQGVEDTQYF.

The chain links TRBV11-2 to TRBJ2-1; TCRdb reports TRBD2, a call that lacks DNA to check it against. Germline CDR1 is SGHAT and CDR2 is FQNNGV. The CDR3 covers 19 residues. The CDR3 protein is CASSLGTSGTHRTYNEQFF.

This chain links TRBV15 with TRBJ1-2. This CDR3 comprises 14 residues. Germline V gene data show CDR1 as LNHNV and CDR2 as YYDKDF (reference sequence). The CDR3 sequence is CATSRDRKHYGYTF. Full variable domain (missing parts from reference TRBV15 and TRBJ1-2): DAMVIQNPRYQVTQFGKPVTLSCSQTLNHNVMYWYQQKSSQAPKLLFHYYDKDFNNEADTPDNFQSRRPNTSFCFLDIRSPGLGDTAMYLCATSRDRKHYGYTFGSGTRLTVV.

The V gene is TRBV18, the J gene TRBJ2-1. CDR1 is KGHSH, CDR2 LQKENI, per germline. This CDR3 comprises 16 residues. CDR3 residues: CASSPTRGAPSNEQFF.

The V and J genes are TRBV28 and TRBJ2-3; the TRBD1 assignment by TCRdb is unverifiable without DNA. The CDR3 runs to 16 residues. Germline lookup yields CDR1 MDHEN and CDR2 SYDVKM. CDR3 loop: CASSPNRGTRTDTQYF.

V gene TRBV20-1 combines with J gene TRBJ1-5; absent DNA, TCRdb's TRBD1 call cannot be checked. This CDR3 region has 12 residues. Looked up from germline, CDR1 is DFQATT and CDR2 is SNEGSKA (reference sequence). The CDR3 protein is CSAGRANQPQHF.